A single sample is the source of the 4 T cell receptor beta chains below, sequenced in a study of blood T cell repertoires in COVID-19. Assay used: immunoSEQ multiplex PCR; TCRdb lists only in-frame clones, some missing. This table has roughly 390,000 clones, approximately 89% appearing once. The sample comprised peripheral blood. The receptors here all came from a woman aged 25 to 45 with COVID-19, enrolled during active disease.

The chain has TRBV7-3 and TRBJ2-6; 8 bases match TRBD1. This CDR3 region has 18 residues. Trimming removed 5 bases from V and 1 base from J; junction bases left unmatched: 10. The germline V gene has CDR1 SGHTA and CDR2 FQGTGA. The CDR3 region has the DNA TGTGCCAGCAGCCCAAGAGGACAGGGTTTTTCTGGGGCCAACGTCCTGACTTTC. The encoded protein is CASSPRGQGFSGANVLTF. Filled out from reference TRBV7-3 and TRBJ2-6, the complete variable domain reads GAGVSQTPSNKVTEKGKYVELRCDPISGHTALYWYRQSLGQGPEFLIYFQGTGAADDSGLPNDRFFAVRPEGSVSTLKIQRTERGDSAVYLCASSPRGQGFSGANVLTFGAGSRLTVL.

V is TRBV27 and J is TRBJ2-7; D possibly corresponds to TRBD1 (5 bases). The V end lost 1 base, the J end lost 2 bases, and 12 bases lay between the germline ends. The CDR3 sequence is 15 residues long. Germline assignment: CDR1 MNHEY and CDR2 SMNVEV (reference sequence). This CDR3 reads CASSLYLTVPYEQYF. The CDR3 DNA reads as TGTGCCAGCAGTTTATACTTGACAGTCCCCTACGAGCAGTACTTC.

The rearrangement uses TRBV6-5 and TRBJ1-6, with D maybe TRBD1 (6 bases). This CDR3 has 13 residues. V dropped 6 bases and J dropped 10 bases, with 13 bases sitting between them. CDR1 and CDR2 from the germline V gene are MNHEY and SVGAGI. CDR3 region: CASRLWTDSPLHF. For the CDR3, the DNA is TGTGCCAGCAGGCTCTGGACAGACTCACCCCTCCACTTT.

The rearrangement uses TRBV18 and TRBJ2-7; 7 bases align to TRBD1. CDR1 and CDR2 from the germline V gene are KGHSH and LQKENI. The CDR3 is made up of 17 amino acids. J lost 0 bases, V lost 6 bases, and 14 bases had no gene match. The CDR3 nucleotides read TGTGCCAGCTCGGGGAAGGGGGCCTCTAGAAGCTCCTACGAGCAGTACTTC. Encoded protein: CASSGKGASRSSYEQYF.